This T cell receptor (beta chain) appears in the sequencing data of a study of blood T cell repertoires in COVID-19. Produced via immunoSEQ multiplex PCR; TCRdb's table is partial and in-frame only. Of over 200,000 clones listed, roughly 80% were seen once; the top ten hold approximately 8%. Trimming removed 2 bases from V and 7 bases from J, with 15 bases in between. This CDR3 region has 15 residues. Per germline, CDR1 SGHRS and CDR2 YFSETQ. The rearrangement uses TRBV5-1 and TRBJ2-2; a possible D gene is TRBD2 (6 bases). Source material: peripheral blood. This clonotype originated in a woman aged 80 or older with acute or convalescent COVID-19. CDR3 DNA: TGCGCCAGCAGCTTAGCCGGGAGCGAGGTCGGGGAGCTGTTTTTT. As protein: CASSLAGSEVGELFF.